The subject of this entry is one T cell receptor (beta chain). The data are from a study of human T cells and chemical hapten exposure. The overall study: The study enrolled mostly female patients with alopecia areata, totalis or universalis. Across samples, TCR yields varied, mostly owing to small differences in pooled library volumes.

This sample's time point: pre-sensitization, week 0. This sample's treatment: therapeutic diphenylcyclopropenone sensitization with weekly scalp DPC. J lost 4 bases, V lost 3 bases, and 4 bases had no gene match. Germline V lookup: CDR1 SGHDT, CDR2 YYEEEE. CDR3 length equals 14 residues. Original methodology: Counts of TCRs in each sample centred on a median of around 99,000 and extended from approximately 25,000 to 650,000. Via MiXCR, TCRdb re-called the RACE reads, giving one row per CDR3 protein. In this record, the V and J calls reflect TCRdb's handling and not the investigators' own analysis. The sample has approximately 77,000 distinct CDR3 sequences; roughly 15% are singletons.

The chain employs TRBV5-6 and TRBJ2-1; 7 bases agree with TRBD1. This clonotype was obtained from a woman between 45 and 60 years old with alopecia areata. Some clones in this sample may be carry-over from other donors' samples. Material: whole blood, obtained in connection with sensitization to the hapten diphenylcyclopropenone (DPC). The DNA for the CDR3 is TGTGCCAGCAGCTCCGGGGACAGATACAATGAGCAGTTCTTC. The encoded protein is CASSSGDRYNEQFF. The full variable domain, completed using reference TRBV5-6 and TRBJ2-1, is DAGVTQSPTHLIKTRGQQVTLRCSPKSGHDTVSWYQQALGQGPQFIFQYYEEEERQRGNFPDRFSGHQFPNYSSELNVNALLLGDSALYLCASSSGDRYNEQFFGPGTRLTVL.